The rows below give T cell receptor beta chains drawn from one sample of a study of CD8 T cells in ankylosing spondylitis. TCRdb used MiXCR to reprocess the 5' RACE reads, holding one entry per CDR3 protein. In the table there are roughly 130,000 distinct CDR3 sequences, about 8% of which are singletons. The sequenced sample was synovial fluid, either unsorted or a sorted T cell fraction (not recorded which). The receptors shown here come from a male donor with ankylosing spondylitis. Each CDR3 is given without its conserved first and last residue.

CDR3: ASSLAGDWTGELF
J: TRBJ2-2
V: TRBV7-6

CDR3: ASSLGVEEYNSPLH
J: TRBJ1-6
V: TRBV12-3/TRBV12-4

CDR3: ASSYGAGQETQY
J: TRBJ2-5
V: TRBV9

CDR3: ASSLKGSANTGELF
J: TRBJ2-2
V: TRBV7-9

CDR3: ASSPSGTSGYNEQF
J: TRBJ2-1
V: TRBV7-8

CDR3: SAQRGIDEKLF
J: TRBJ1-4
V: TRBV29-1

CDR3: ASSYRGRTDTQY
J: TRBJ2-3
V: TRBV6-5

CDR3: ASSLGGDQPQH
J: TRBJ1-5
V: TRBV7-9

CDR3: ASSVARMDGELF
J: TRBJ2-2
V: TRBV9

CDR3: ATSSSVLSTGELF
J: TRBJ2-2
V: TRBV24-1

CDR3: ASTLRGTNYGYT
J: TRBJ1-2
V: TRBV2

CDR3: ASSFQLMNTEAF
J: TRBJ1-1
V: TRBV5-1

CDR3: ASSDFETGGHEQF
J: TRBJ2-1
V: TRBV2

CDR3: ASSLGRGQETQY
J: TRBJ2-5
V: TRBV27

CDR3: ASSVTSTGRTYEQY
J: TRBJ2-7
V: TRBV9

CDR3: ASTYLAGGNYNEQF
J: TRBJ2-1
V: TRBV7-9

CDR3: ASTPSPYNEQF
J: TRBJ2-1
V: TRBV6-6

CDR3: ASSSSDTWEQY
J: TRBJ2-7
V: TRBV5-1

CDR3: SARPAGRWGGRNTEAF
J: TRBJ1-1
V: TRBV20-1

CDR3: SARIGGSGRETQY
J: TRBJ2-5
V: TRBV20-1

CDR3: ASRVGTRGTQY
J: TRBJ2-5
V: TRBV6-1

CDR3: ASSLGQVNYGYT
J: TRBJ1-2
V: TRBV5-6

CDR3: ASSREGQDGYGYT
J: TRBJ1-2
V: TRBV4-3

CDR3: ASSYMANTEAF
J: TRBJ1-1
V: TRBV6-2/TRBV6-3